Described below is a single T cell receptor (beta chain) sequence and its context. Its matching antigen is unknown. This sample was included in a study of tumor-infiltrating lymphocytes in glioblastoma multiforme. Study conclusions and caveats: The T cells in this sample were not sorted into functional subsets. Unequal TCR RNA per T cell might skew measured clone sizes.

Multiple V-beta primers and a C-beta primer amplified TCRB from RNA. A C-beta primer primed TCRB cDNA from roughly 0.5 ug RNA. Unique molecular identifiers were not described for the libraries. TCRdb called the multiplex PCR reads again in MiXCR, with one record for every CDR3 protein. The sample consists of some 10,000 distinct CDR3 sequences, about 72% of them appearing once. Trimming removed 5 bases at V and 4 bases at J, with 9 bases between. CDR3 length: 12 amino acids. This clonotype was sampled from a male donor with glioblastoma. Source material: brain tumor tissue. This chain connects TRBV12-3 or TRBV12-4 to TRBJ2-7, with D uncertain. The CDR3 is CASSPLMYEQYF. CDR3 in DNA: TGTGCCAGCAGTCCTCTGATGTACGAGCAGTACTTC.